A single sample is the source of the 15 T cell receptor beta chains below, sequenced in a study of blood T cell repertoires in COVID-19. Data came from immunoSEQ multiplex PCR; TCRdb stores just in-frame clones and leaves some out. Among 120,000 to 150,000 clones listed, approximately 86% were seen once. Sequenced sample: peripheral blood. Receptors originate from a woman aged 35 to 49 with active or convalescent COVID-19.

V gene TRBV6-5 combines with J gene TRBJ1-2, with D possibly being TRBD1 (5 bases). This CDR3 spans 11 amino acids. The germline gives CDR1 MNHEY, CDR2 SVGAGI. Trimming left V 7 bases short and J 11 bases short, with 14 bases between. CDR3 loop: CASTTGGFYTF. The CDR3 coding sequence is TGTGCCAGCACCACGGGGGGGTTTTACACCTTC.

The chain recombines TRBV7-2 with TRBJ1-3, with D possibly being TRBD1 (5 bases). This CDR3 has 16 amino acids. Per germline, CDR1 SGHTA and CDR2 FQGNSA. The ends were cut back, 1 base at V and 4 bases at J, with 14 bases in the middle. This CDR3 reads CASSLGARESGNTIYF. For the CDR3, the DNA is TGTGCCAGCAGCTTAGGGGCCAGGGAATCGGGAAACACCATATATTTT.

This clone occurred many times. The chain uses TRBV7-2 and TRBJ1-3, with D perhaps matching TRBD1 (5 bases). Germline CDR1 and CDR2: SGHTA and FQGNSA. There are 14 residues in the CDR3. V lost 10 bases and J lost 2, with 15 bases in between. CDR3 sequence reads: CAIQPPGAGNTIYF. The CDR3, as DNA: TGTGCCATCCAACCTCCGGGGGCTGGAAACACCATATATTTT. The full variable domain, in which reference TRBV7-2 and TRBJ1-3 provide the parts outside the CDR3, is GAGVSQSPSNKVTEKGKDVELRCDPISGHTALYWYRQSLGQGLEFLIYFQGNSAPDKSGLPSDRFSAERTGGSVSTLTIQRTQQEDSAVYLCAIQPPGAGNTIYFGEGSWLTVV.

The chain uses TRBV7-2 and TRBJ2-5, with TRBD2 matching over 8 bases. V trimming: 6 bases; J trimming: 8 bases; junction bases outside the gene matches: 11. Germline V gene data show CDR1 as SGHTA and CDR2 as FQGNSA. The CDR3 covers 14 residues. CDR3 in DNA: TGTGCCAGCAGTTACGCTAGCGGGTCTGGTACCCAGTACTTC. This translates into CASSYASGSGTQYF.

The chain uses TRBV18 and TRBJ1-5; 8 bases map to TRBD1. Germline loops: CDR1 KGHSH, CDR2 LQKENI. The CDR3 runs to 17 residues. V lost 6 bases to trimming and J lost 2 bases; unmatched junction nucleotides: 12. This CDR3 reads CASSVSQGAKGNQPQHF. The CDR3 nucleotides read TGTGCCAGCTCCGTTTCCCAGGGGGCGAAGGGCAATCAGCCCCAGCATTTT.

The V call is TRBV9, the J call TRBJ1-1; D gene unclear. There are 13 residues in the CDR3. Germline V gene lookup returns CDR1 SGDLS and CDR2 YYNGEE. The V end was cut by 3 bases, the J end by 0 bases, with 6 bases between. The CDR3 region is CASSGALNTEAFF. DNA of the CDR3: TGTGCCAGCAGCGGAGCTTTGAACACTGAAGCTTTCTTT.

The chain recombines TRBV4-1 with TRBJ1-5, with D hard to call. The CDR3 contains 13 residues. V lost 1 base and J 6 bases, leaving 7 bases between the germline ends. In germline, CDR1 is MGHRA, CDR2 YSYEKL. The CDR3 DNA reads TGCGCCAGCAGCCAAGGAGTTCTTCAGCCCCAGCATTTT. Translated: CASSQGVLQPQHF.

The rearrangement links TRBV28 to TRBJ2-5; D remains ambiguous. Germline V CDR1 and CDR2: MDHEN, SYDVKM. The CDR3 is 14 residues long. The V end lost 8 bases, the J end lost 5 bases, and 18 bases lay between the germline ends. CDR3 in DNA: TGTGCCAGCGGCGCAGTGGGCAGCCGGGAGACCCAGTACTTC. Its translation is CASGAVGSRETQYF.

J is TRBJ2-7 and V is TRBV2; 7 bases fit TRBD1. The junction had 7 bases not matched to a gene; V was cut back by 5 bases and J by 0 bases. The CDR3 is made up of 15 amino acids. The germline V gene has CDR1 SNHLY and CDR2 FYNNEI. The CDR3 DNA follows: TGTGCCAGCAGTTTCGACAGGGACGACTCCTACGAGCAGTACTTC. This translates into CASSFDRDDSYEQYF.

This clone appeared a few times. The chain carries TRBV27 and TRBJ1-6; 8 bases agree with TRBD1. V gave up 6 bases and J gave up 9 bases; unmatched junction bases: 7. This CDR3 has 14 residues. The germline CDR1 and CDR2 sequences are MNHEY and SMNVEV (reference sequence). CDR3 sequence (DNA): TGTGCCAGCAGCGTGGACAGGGTCGGTTCACCCCTCCACTTT. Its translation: CASSVDRVGSPLHF.

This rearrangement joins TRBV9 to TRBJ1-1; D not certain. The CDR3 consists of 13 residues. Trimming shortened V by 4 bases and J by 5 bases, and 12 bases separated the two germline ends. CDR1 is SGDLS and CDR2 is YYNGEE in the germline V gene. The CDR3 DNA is TGTGCCAGCAGCCCCGCCGGGTGGACTGAAGCTTTCTTT. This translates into CASSPAGWTEAFF.

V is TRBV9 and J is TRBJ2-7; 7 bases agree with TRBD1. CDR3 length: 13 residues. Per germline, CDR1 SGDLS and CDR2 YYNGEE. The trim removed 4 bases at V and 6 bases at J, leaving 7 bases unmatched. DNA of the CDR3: TGTGCCAGCAGCCCGAGGGGGCGAGGCGAGCAGTACTTC. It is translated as CASSPRGRGEQYF.

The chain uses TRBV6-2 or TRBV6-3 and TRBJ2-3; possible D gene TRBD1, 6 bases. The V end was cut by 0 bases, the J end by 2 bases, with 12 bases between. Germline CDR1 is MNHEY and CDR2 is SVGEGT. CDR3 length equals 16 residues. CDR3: CASSYSGTLATDTQYF. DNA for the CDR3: TGTGCCAGCAGTTACTCCGGGACATTGGCCACAGATACGCAGTATTTT.

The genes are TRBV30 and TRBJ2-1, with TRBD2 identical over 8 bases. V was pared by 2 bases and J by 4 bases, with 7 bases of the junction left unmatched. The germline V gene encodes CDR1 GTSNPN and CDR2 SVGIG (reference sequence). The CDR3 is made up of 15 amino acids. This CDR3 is CAWSPGAGGYNEQFF. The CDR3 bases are TGTGCCTGGAGTCCGGGCGCGGGGGGATACAATGAGCAGTTCTTC.

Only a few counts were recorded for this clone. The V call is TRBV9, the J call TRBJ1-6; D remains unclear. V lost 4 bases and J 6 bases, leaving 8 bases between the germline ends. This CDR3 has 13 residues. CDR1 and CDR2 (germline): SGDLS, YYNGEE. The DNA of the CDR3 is TGTGCCAGCAGCCCACATGTTAATTCACCCCTCCACTTT. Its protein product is CASSPHVNSPLHF.